These 27 T cell receptor beta chains share one sample of origin, sequenced in a study of cytomegalovirus exposure and HLA in healthy donors (dated by TCRdb to 2016 to 2017). Library creation used the immunoSEQ multiplex PCR assay. The multiplex PCR relied on a mix of 60 forward primers for TCR Vbeta segments and 13 reverse primers for TCR Jbeta segments. TCRdb took this table from immuneACCESS and kept in-frame rearrangements with V and J called. Such tables lack part of the clones; where checked against another copy, unresolved V genes explain under half of the gap, and the rest is unexplained. The sample table shows 85,000 to 130,000 clones, and approximately 70% are seen once. Under 5.5% of the sample comes from the top ten. Specimen: PBMCs. The receptor set was obtained from a woman between 18 and 29 years old in good health and CMV-seropositive.

The chain has TRBV19 and TRBJ1-1; tentative D call: TRBD1 (5 bases). CDR3 size: 13 residues. The germline V gene has CDR1 LNHDA and CDR2 SQIVND (reference sequence). V lost 4 bases and J lost 5, with 11 bases in between. CDR3 in DNA: TGTGCCAGTAGTAGGGACCGGGAGACTGAAGCTTTCTTT. Residues: CASSRDRETEAFF. The variable domain in full, completed from reference TRBV19 and TRBJ1-1, reads DGGITQSPKYLFRKEGQNVTLSCEQNLNHDAMYWYRQDPGQGLRLIYYSQIVNDFQKGDIAEGYSVSREKKESFPLTVTSAQKNPTAFYLCASSRDRETEAFFGQGTRLTVV.

This chain uses TRBV6-6 with TRBJ1-6, with D unresolved. From germline, CDR1 is MNHNY and CDR2 SVGAGI (reference sequence). The germline V and J ends were trimmed by 3 bases and 3 bases, with 9 bases remaining between them. This CDR3 spans 15 amino acids. The CDR3 nucleotides are TGTGCCAGCAGTTATTCGGGTGACTATAATTCACCCCTCCACTTT. Protein sequence: CASSYSGDYNSPLHF.

The gene calls are TRBV28 and TRBJ1-5, with 12 bases matching TRBD1. Unmatched junction bases numbered 5, after V lost 6 bases and J lost 5 bases. Germline CDR1 and CDR2: MDHEN and SYDVKM. The CDR3 length is 15 residues. In DNA form, the CDR3 reads TGTGCCAGCAGCCCGGGACAGGGGGCGTATCAGCCCCAGCATTTT. This codes for CASSPGQGAYQPQHF.

The J gene is TRBJ2-3, the V gene TRBV7-8; TRBD2 aligns across 7 bases. J gave up 4 bases and V 1 base, and 11 bases lay outside the gene matches. Germline CDR1 is SGHVS and CDR2 is FQNEAQ. CDR3 size: 17 residues. The CDR3 sequence: CASSLVPAGLPPDTQYF. The CDR3 bases are TGTGCCAGCAGCTTAGTTCCAGCGGGATTACCCCCAGATACGCAGTATTTT.

The chain has TRBV10-1 and TRBJ2-3, with 8 bases identical to TRBD2. This CDR3 spans 14 amino acids. Germline values: CDR1 WNHNN, CDR2 SYGVQD (reference sequence). Trimming at V came to 4 bases and at J to 3 bases, leaving 3 bases not matched to a gene. CDR3 loop: CASSVSGRTDTQYF. The CDR3 DNA reads as TGCGCCAGCAGTGTAAGCGGGAGAACAGATACGCAGTATTTT.

The chain has TRBV25-1 and TRBJ2-7; TRBD1 might be the D (6 bases). Germline loops: CDR1 MGHDK, CDR2 SYGVNS. The germline V and J ends were trimmed by 5 bases and 6 bases, with 14 bases remaining between them. This CDR3 comprises 13 residues. CDR3 DNA: TGTGCCAGCAGTTGGAAAGGGGGTTTCGAGCAGTACTTC. Its protein is CASSWKGGFEQYF.

The CDR3 here is CASSYSGLAGAEEFF. CDR3 in DNA: TGTGCCAGCAGTTACTCTGGACTAGCGGGAGCGGAAGAGTTCTTC. The chain employs TRBV6-6 and TRBJ2-1; the match to TRBD2 covers 13 bases. From germline, CDR1 is MNHNY and CDR2 SVGAGI (reference sequence). The CDR3 totals 15 residues. With 0 bases clipped from V and 14 bases from J, the junction kept 7 bases outside the gene matches.

The chain links TRBV5-1 to TRBJ1-2; 7 bases map to TRBD1. V gave up 0 bases and J gave up 3 bases; unmatched junction bases: 2. The germline gives CDR1 SGHRS, CDR2 YFSETQ. The CDR3 is 14 amino acids. CDR3 amino acids: CASSLAGGDYGYTF. CDR3 coding DNA: TGCGCCAGCAGCTTGGCAGGGGGAGACTATGGCTACACCTTC.

J is TRBJ2-1 and V is TRBV7-6; TRBD2 matches at 9 bases. Germline CDR1 and CDR2: SGHVS and FNYEAQ. V shed 1 base and J 8 bases; nucleotides not matched to a gene: 9. There are 16 residues in the CDR3. The CDR3: CASSLEAAGGIYEQFF. In DNA, the CDR3 is TGTGCCAGCAGCTTAGAGGCAGCGGGAGGTATATATGAGCAGTTCTTC.

The chain links TRBV23-1 to TRBJ2-1, with 7 bases that match TRBD2. TRBV23-1 is assigned to the ORF class and has an uncertain function. The junction had 9 bases not matched to a gene; V was cut back by 4 bases and J by 6 bases. The CDR3 consists of 15 residues. Here the CDR3 reads CASSLSPGEGNEQFF. DNA for the CDR3: TGCGCCAGCAGTCTTTCCCCCGGGGAGGGCAATGAGCAGTTCTTC.

The V and J genes are TRBV7-9 and TRBJ2-1; 12 bases are a match to TRBD2. This CDR3 region has 15 residues. V shed 5 bases and J 7 bases; nucleotides not matched to a gene: 6. Germline assignment: CDR1 SEHNR and CDR2 FQNEAQ (reference sequence). CDR3 sequence: CASSPVGLAGNEQFF. In nucleotides, the CDR3 is TGTGCCAGCAGCCCCGTCGGACTAGCGGGGAATGAGCAGTTCTTC.

The V gene is TRBV14, the J gene TRBJ2-5; D uncertain. V gave up 2 bases and J gave up 4 bases, with 8 bases separating them. Per the germline V gene, CDR1 is SGHDN and CDR2 is FVKESK. This CDR3 has 13 residues. CDR3 nucleotide sequence: TGTGCCAGCAGCCAAAACCAGCGAGAGACCCAGTACTTC. Translated, it gives CASSQNQRETQYF.

The gene calls are TRBV7-2 and TRBJ2-5; 10 bases agree with TRBD2. The CDR3 has 16 amino acids. The trim removed 6 bases at V and 5 bases at J, leaving 12 bases unmatched. Germline values: CDR1 SGHTA, CDR2 FQGNSA. This CDR3 is CASSSGFGAGGETQYF. The CDR3 DNA sequence: TGTGCCAGCAGTTCCGGGTTTGGAGCGGGAGGGGAGACCCAGTACTTC.

The rearrangement uses TRBV28 and TRBJ2-3; D may be TRBD2 (5 bases). The CDR3 has 19 amino acids. V lost 5 bases, J lost 1 base, and 25 bases lay in between. Germline assignment: CDR1 MDHEN and CDR2 SYDVKM. CDR3 nucleotides: TGTGCCAGCAGTCCGTTTCCTCGCGGGTCAAAGCTAGGCACAGATACGCAGTATTTT. It translates to CASSPFPRGSKLGTDTQYF.

The sample holds a few counts of this clone. The chain couples TRBV14 to TRBJ1-2; 7 nucleotides agree with TRBD1. CDR1 SGHDN and CDR2 FVKESK come from the germline V gene. Trimming at V came to 1 base and at J to 4 bases, leaving 9 bases not matched to a gene. This CDR3 spans 16 amino acids. The CDR3 protein is CASSQGQGDAAYGYTF. In DNA, the CDR3 is TGTGCCAGCAGCCAAGGACAGGGTGATGCGGCCTATGGCTACACCTTC.

The chain links TRBV19 to TRBJ2-5, with TRBD2 matching over 10 bases. The V gene end was trimmed by 3 bases and the J gene end by 1 base; junction bases not matched to a gene: 2. The CDR3 contains 15 residues. Germline V gives CDR1 LNHDA, CDR2 SQIVND (reference sequence). This CDR3 reads CASSMTSGPQETQYF. The CDR3 nucleotides read TGTGCCAGTAGTATGACTAGCGGGCCCCAAGAGACCCAGTACTTC.

DNA for the CDR3: TGTGCCAGCAGCTTAGGTGCTAGCGGGAGTTCAAGCACAGATACGCAGTATTTT. Amino acids: CASSLGASGSSSTDTQYF. This chain uses TRBV7-9 with TRBJ2-3; 10 bases line up with TRBD2. V gave up 1 base and J gave up 0 bases; unmatched junction bases: 7. Germline CDR1 is SEHNR and CDR2 is FQNEAQ (reference sequence). The length of the CDR3 is 18 residues.

V is TRBV19 and J is TRBJ1-4, with D tentatively TRBD1 (6 bases). V lost 5 bases, J lost 10 bases, and 20 bases lay in between. Germline CDR1 and CDR2: LNHDA and SQIVND (reference sequence). The CDR3 is 15 amino acids. CDR3 in DNA: TGTGCCAGTAGTGTCCTTACTGGGGGCGTTGGAAAACTGTTTTTT. Amino acids: CASSVLTGGVGKLFF.

The chain is built from TRBV7-9 and TRBJ2-7, with 8 bases matching TRBD1. This CDR3 has 14 amino acids. The V segment lost 1 base and the J segment 3 bases; nucleotides outside the gene matches: 2. Germline V lookup: CDR1 SEHNR, CDR2 FQNEAQ (reference sequence). CDR3 nucleotides: TGTGCCAGCAGCTTAGGGACAGGGTTCTACGAGCAGTACTTC. Translated, it gives CASSLGTGFYEQYF.

The chain couples TRBV18 to TRBJ1-2, with 10 bases that match TRBD1. Germline loops: CDR1 KGHSH, CDR2 LQKENI. V lost 6 bases and J lost 0; bases outside the gene matches: 4. CDR3 length: 15 amino acids. The CDR3 spells CASSPGQGANYGYTF. The CDR3, as DNA: TGTGCCAGCTCCCCAGGACAGGGGGCTAACTATGGCTACACCTTC.

The chain combines TRBV2 with TRBJ2-1; 8 bases agree with TRBD2. This CDR3 is 14 amino acids long. J lost 5 bases, V lost 3 bases, and 3 bases had no gene match. Germline CDR1 reads SNHLY; CDR2 reads FYNNEI. The CDR3 DNA reads as TGTGCCAGCAGTGAGACTAGCGTCCACAATGAGCAGTTCTTC. Protein product: CASSETSVHNEQFF.

Of note for this clone: This specimen includes other DNA sequences encoding the same CDR3. The gene calls are TRBV28 and TRBJ2-5, with D possibly matching TRBD1 (5 bases). Trimming cost V 2 bases and J 0 bases, with 10 bases left between them. This CDR3 comprises 15 residues. The V gene's germline CDR1 is MDHEN and CDR2 SYDVKM. This CDR3 is CASSLGRAYQETQYF. CDR3 DNA sequence: TGTGCCAGCAGTTTAGGCAGGGCGTACCAAGAGACCCAGTACTTC.

J is TRBJ2-3 and V is TRBV6-4; D is unresolved. CDR3 length: 14 residues. Germline lookup yields CDR1 MRHNA and CDR2 SNTAGT. Trimming pared 5 bases from V and 4 bases from J, leaving 13 bases between. The CDR3 sequence is CASSPGSPADTQYF. CDR3 nucleotides: TGTGCCAGCAGTCCGGGTAGTCCTGCAGATACGCAGTATTTT.

The V gene is TRBV18, the J gene TRBJ2-3; D perhaps matches TRBD1 (6 bases). The V end lost 8 bases, the J end lost 2 bases, and 17 bases lay between the germline ends. Germline lookup yields CDR1 KGHSH and CDR2 LQKENI. The CDR3 runs 15 residues. The CDR3 DNA reads TGTGCCAGCGCAGTGAAGGACAGCCTCACAGATACGCAGTATTTT. Translating gives CASAVKDSLTDTQYF.

J is TRBJ2-7 and V is TRBV9, with no clear D. There are 14 residues in the CDR3. Deletions cut 5 bases from V and 5 bases from J, with 17 bases between. Germline assignment: CDR1 SGDLS and CDR2 YYNGEE. The CDR3 is CASSTSFSGDEQYF. The CDR3 DNA follows: TGTGCCAGCAGTACCAGTTTTTCGGGTGACGAGCAGTACTTC.

The chain employs TRBV18 and TRBJ1-5, with 7 nucleotides matching TRBD1. Germline V CDR1 and CDR2: KGHSH, LQKENI. V was pared by 3 bases and J by 4 bases, with 3 bases of the junction left unmatched. CDR3 length equals 14 residues. The CDR3 here is CASSPGTDNQPQHF. The CDR3 nucleotides are TGTGCCAGCTCACCTGGGACAGATAATCAGCCCCAGCATTTT.

The rearrangement links TRBV4-2 to TRBJ2-1; TRBD2 matches 10 bases. V gave up 1 base and J gave up 9 bases; unmatched junction bases: 6. The CDR3 totals 15 residues. CDR1 is LGHNA and CDR2 is YNFKEQ in the germline V gene. The CDR3 here is CASSQVLAGASEQFF. CDR3 sequence (DNA): TGTGCCAGCAGCCAAGTCCTAGCGGGAGCCTCTGAGCAGTTCTTC.